This is a list of T cell receptor beta chains from one sample in a study of immune heterogeneity within non-small cell lung tumors. MiXCR was run by TCRdb on the multiplex PCR reads, yielding one entry per CDR3 protein. The data contain approximately 20,000 distinct CDR3 sequences, 27% of them singletons. Specimen: lung tumor tissue. The receptors derive from a man aged 35-49 years with non-small cell lung cancer. The CDR3 runs from the conserved cysteine through the conserved F or W. A row's size may be missing; if present it is once, few, many or a size class.

v_gene: TRBV6-5; abundance: medium-sized; j_gene: TRBJ1-6; len: 16; CDR3aa: CASSYQTVTYNSPLHF
v_gene: TRBV5-1; abundance: few; j_gene: TRBJ2-7; len: 16; CDR3aa: CASSLGGAAGVGEQYF
v_gene: TRBV24-1; abundance: few; j_gene: TRBJ2-5; len: 14; CDR3aa: CATSDSLAGETQYF
v_gene: TRBV6-2/TRBV6-3; abundance: NA; j_gene: TRBJ1-4; len: 16; CDR3aa: CASSPSRPRSNEKLFF
v_gene: TRBV2; abundance: many; j_gene: TRBJ2-2; len: 12; CDR3aa: CATDGNTGELFF
v_gene: TRBV5-1; abundance: many; j_gene: TRBJ1-2; len: 13; CDR3aa: CASSLSQAYGYTF
v_gene: TRBV18; abundance: medium-sized; j_gene: TRBJ2-7; len: 15; CDR3aa: CASSPGTSSRYEQYF
v_gene: TRBV5-8; abundance: NA; j_gene: TRBJ1-5; len: 11; CDR3aa: CASSLGQPQHF
v_gene: TRBV10-3; abundance: medium-sized; j_gene: TRBJ1-4; len: 18; CDR3aa: CAISEPALGFATNEKLFF
v_gene: TRBV11-3; abundance: NA; j_gene: TRBJ2-1; len: 17; CDR3aa: CASSSWAGAGSYNEQFF
v_gene: TRBV2; abundance: NA; j_gene: TRBJ1-5; len: 13; CDR3aa: CASWPWGNQPQHF
v_gene: TRBV7-6; abundance: NA; j_gene: TRBJ1-1; len: 13; CDR3aa: CASSAQTNTEAFF
v_gene: TRBV6-2/TRBV6-3; abundance: medium-sized; j_gene: TRBJ1-2; len: 14; CDR3aa: CASSYSQVRGGYTF
v_gene: TRBV20-1; abundance: many; j_gene: TRBJ2-7; len: 12; CDR3aa: CSANRDTYEQYF
v_gene: TRBV10-3; abundance: many; j_gene: TRBJ1-2; len: 15; CDR3aa: CAISAPPGTNYGYTF
v_gene: TRBV6-2/TRBV6-3; abundance: many; j_gene: TRBJ2-7; len: 15; CDR3aa: CASRFRTGSSYEQYF
v_gene: TRBV11-3; abundance: many; j_gene: TRBJ2-7; len: 16; CDR3aa: CASSRYSGLDTYEQYF
v_gene: TRBV24-1; abundance: many; j_gene: TRBJ2-3; len: 16; CDR3aa: CATSDFQAGRTDTQYF
v_gene: TRBV5-1; abundance: medium-sized; j_gene: TRBJ2-7; len: 15; CDR3aa: CASSLEWGSSYEQYF
v_gene: TRBV20-1; abundance: NA; j_gene: TRBJ2-3; len: 14; CDR3aa: CSPVQGAGADTQYF
v_gene: TRBV9; abundance: few; j_gene: TRBJ2-5; len: 14; CDR3aa: CASSLSDWGETQYF
v_gene: TRBV5-8; abundance: NA; j_gene: TRBJ1-2; len: 16; CDR3aa: CASSFYYPGQGYGYTF
v_gene: TRBV6-1; abundance: many; j_gene: TRBJ1-5; len: 14; CDR3aa: CASKVYRGNQPQHF
v_gene: TRBV18; abundance: few; j_gene: TRBJ2-7; len: 15; CDR3aa: CASSPPERERNEQYF
v_gene: TRBV5-1; abundance: few; j_gene: TRBJ2-5; len: 13; CDR3aa: CASSLEPQETQYF